Each of the 18 T cell receptor beta chains below was sequenced from the same sample in a study of T-cell memory formation after mild COVID-19. TCRdb reprocessed the 5' RACE reads via MiXCR and lists one record per CDR3 protein. The repertoire has a few hundred thousand distinct CDR3 sequences, 16% of them found once; the top ten carry more than 20%. Specimen: PBMCs or a T cell subset sorted from them (not recorded which). All receptors come from a man aged 18 to 35 who had mild COVID-19 (a few samples of this study predate the infection). Cell type and time point are not known.

The CDR3 spells CASSLLVRGGRDEQYV. In nucleotides, the CDR3 is TGTGCCAGCAGTTTATTGGTACGGGGGGGCCGGGACGAGCAGTACGTC. This chain links TRBV28 with TRBJ2-7; 8 bases fit TRBD2. Germline CDR1 and CDR2: MDHEN and SYDVKM. V shed 1 base and J 5 bases; nucleotides not matched to a gene: 10. The CDR3 length is 16 residues.

This clonotype was counted between two and nine times. The chain recombines TRBV14 with TRBJ2-3; maybe TRBD2 (5 bases). The CDR3 extends over 15 amino acids. V was pared by 2 bases and J by 2 bases, with 11 bases between. In germline, CDR1 is SGHDN, CDR2 FVKESK. This chain's CDR3 is CASSQQLGNTDTQYF. The DNA of the CDR3 is TGTGCCAGCAGCCAACAGCTCGGGAACACAGATACGCAGTATTTT. Full variable domain (missing parts from reference TRBV14 and TRBJ2-3): EAGVTQFPSHSVIEKGQTVTLRCDPISGHDNLYWYRRVMGKEIKFLLHFVKESKQDESGMPNNRFLAERTGGTYSTLKVQPAELEDSGVYFCASSQQLGNTDTQYFGPGTRLTVL.

The chain links TRBV4-3 to TRBJ2-3; D is unresolved. The CDR3 runs 16 residues. The V and J ends lost 1 base and 2 bases respectively, with 13 bases between them. Germline V CDR1 and CDR2: LGHNA, YSLEER. The CDR3 reads CASSQAVWAYTDTQYF. DNA for the CDR3: TGCGCCAGCAGCCAAGCCGTTTGGGCGTACACAGATACGCAGTATTTT.

The chain has TRBV9 and TRBJ2-2; D is tentatively TRBD1 or TRBD2 (5 bases each). CDR1 SGDLS and CDR2 YYNGEE come from the germline V gene. There are 16 residues in the CDR3. Trimming cost V 4 bases and J 6 bases, with 19 bases left between them. Written as DNA, the CDR3 is TGTGCCAGCAGCCCCAACCGGGGCCGGAGAGCCGGGGAGCTGTTTTTT. This encodes CASSPNRGRRAGELFF.

J is TRBJ2-3 and V is TRBV5-1; 9 bases align to TRBD1. V lost 0 bases and J lost 4; bases outside the gene matches: 9. This CDR3 has 17 residues. CDR1 SGHRS and CDR2 YFSETQ come from the germline V gene. CDR3 loop: CASSLATGGLDADTQYF. In DNA, the CDR3 is TGCGCCAGCAGCTTGGCAACAGGGGGCTTAGACGCAGATACGCAGTATTTT.

CDR3 sequence reads: CASSLIVGSMNTEAFF. The CDR3 nucleotides read TGTGCCAGCAGCTTAATTGTCGGGTCTATGAACACTGAAGCTTTCTTT. The rearrangement links TRBV11-2 to TRBJ1-1; no clear D. With 2 bases removed from V and 0 bases from J, the gap between germline ends came to 13 bases. Looked up from germline, CDR1 is SGHAT and CDR2 is FQNNGV. The CDR3 is 16 amino acids. Drawing the rest from reference TRBV11-2 and TRBJ1-1, the complete variable domain is EAGVAQSPRYKIIEKRQSVAFWCNPISGHATLYWYQQILGQGPKLLIQFQNNGVVDDSQLPKDRFSAERLKGVDSTLKIQPAKLEDSAVYLCASSLIVGSMNTEAFFGQGTRLTVV.

In its sample, this clonotype was seen a few times. The V and J genes are TRBV11-2 and TRBJ1-1; D unclear. This CDR3 region has 14 residues. CDR1 SGHAT and CDR2 FQNNGV come from the germline V gene. The V gene lost 5 bases and the J gene lost 3 bases, with 13 bases spanning the gap. The CDR3 region is CASSQFGTHTEAFF. The CDR3 nucleotides read TGTGCCAGCAGCCAGTTCGGCACCCACACTGAAGCTTTCTTT.

The chain joins TRBV7-9 to TRBJ2-4, with 10 bases aligning to TRBD2. Trimming at V came to 5 bases and at J to 1 base, leaving 14 bases not matched to a gene. The CDR3 is 19 amino acids. CDR1 and CDR2 from the germline V gene are SEHNR and FQNEAQ (reference sequence). This CDR3 reads CASSGTSGARLWAKNIQYF. The CDR3 DNA is TGTGCCAGCAGCGGAACTAGCGGGGCACGCCTTTGGGCCAAAAACATTCAGTACTTC.

The V call is TRBV7-6, the J call TRBJ1-3, with D unresolved. The CDR3 contains 17 residues. V was trimmed by 1 base and J by 0 bases, leaving 13 bases between them. The V gene's germline CDR1 is SGHVS and CDR2 FNYEAQ. The CDR3 region is CASSLVPGPTSGNTIYF. CDR3 nucleotides: TGTGCCAGCAGCTTAGTTCCAGGACCAACCTCTGGAAACACCATATATTTT.

The CDR3 nucleotides read TGCAGTGCTAGATGGGGGGGTGAAAAACTGTTTTTT. Translation gives CSARWGGEKLFF. V and J are TRBV20-1 and TRBJ1-4; weak D call: TRBD1 (5 bases). The ends were cut back, 2 bases at V and 7 bases at J, with 8 bases in the middle. Germline CDR1 reads DFQATT; CDR2 reads SNEGSKA (reference sequence). The CDR3 length is 12 residues.

This clonotype came up many times. The V and J genes are TRBV20-1 and TRBJ2-2; D is uncertain. The CDR3 totals 14 residues. Germline assignment: CDR1 DFQATT and CDR2 SNEGSKA (reference sequence). V gave up 3 bases and J gave up 4 bases, with 12 bases separating them. DNA for the CDR3: TGCAGTGCTAGGAACCAGCGTGGCACCGGGGAGCTGTTTTTT. It encodes CSARNQRGTGELFF.

V usage is TRBV5-1 and J usage is TRBJ2-2; 7 bases are shared with TRBD1. CDR3 length equals 15 residues. Germline lookup yields CDR1 SGHRS and CDR2 YFSETQ. V gave up 5 bases and J gave up 9 bases; unmatched junction bases: 13. The CDR3 sequence is CASRPSRGLNWELFF. The DNA of the CDR3 is TGCGCCAGCAGACCTTCGAGGGGGCTTAACTGGGAGCTGTTTTTT.

This clonotype showed up just a few times. V and J are TRBV5-1 and TRBJ1-2; D remains ambiguous. CDR1 SGHRS and CDR2 YFSETQ come from the germline V gene. The CDR3 has 14 amino acids. The V end lost 3 bases, the J end lost 8 bases, and 17 bases lay between the germline ends. This CDR3 reads CASSSVNIPGGYTF. CDR3 DNA sequence: TGCGCCAGCAGCTCGGTAAACATCCCCGGGGGCTACACCTTC.

CDR3: CASSYSAGLSNSYEQYF. The DNA of the CDR3 is TGTGCCAGCAGTTACTCCGCGGGCCTCTCCAACTCCTACGAGCAGTACTTC. The chain carries TRBV6-5 and TRBJ2-7; D perhaps matches TRBD2 (5 bases). CDR3 length equals 17 residues. V was shortened by 0 bases and J by 0 bases, with 15 bases between the two germline ends. Germline loops: CDR1 MNHEY, CDR2 SVGAGI.

This clonotype has more than one count but fewer than ten. V is TRBV10-3 and J is TRBJ2-2; D remains unclear. CDR1 is ENHRY and CDR2 is SYGVKD in the germline V gene. The CDR3 sequence is 17 residues long. Trimming stripped 2 bases from V and 3 bases from J, with 16 bases between. CDR3 nucleotides: TGTGCCATCAGTGAGGAGCTGGCCAGCCTATACACCGGGGAGCTGTTTTTT. Translating gives CAISEELASLYTGELFF.

This clonotype was detected only a few times. One end of the junction is discordant with germline, which a read error may explain. This chain links TRBV7-9 with TRBJ2-7; D is unclear. CDR1 and CDR2 from the germline V gene are SEHNR and FQNEAQ (reference sequence). The CDR3 sequence is 13 residues long. The DNA of the CDR3 is TGTGCCAGCAGATCCCCTCTCTCCAACGAGCAGTACTTC. Protein sequence: CASRSPLSNEQYF.

This clonotype has a handful of counts. The chain uses TRBV9 and TRBJ1-6; no firm D call. The CDR3 is 14 amino acids. Trimming removed 4 bases at V and 8 bases at J, with 13 bases between. Germline CDR1 SGDLS, CDR2 YYNGEE. The CDR3 reads CASSPRSRDSPLHF. The CDR3 DNA reads as TGTGCCAGCAGCCCGAGGTCGAGGGATTCACCCCTCCACTTT.

In this sample, this clonotype turned up a few times. The chain has TRBV3-1 and TRBJ2-2; 8 bases map to TRBD1. The V gene end was trimmed by 4 bases and the J gene end by 3 bases; junction bases not matched to a gene: 4. The CDR3 runs 15 residues. The germline V gene encodes CDR1 LGHDT and CDR2 YNNKEL (reference sequence). The CDR3 nucleotides read TGTGCCAGCAGCCGGGGGACAGGAGACACCGGGGAGCTGTTTTTT. The encoded protein is CASSRGTGDTGELFF. The full variable domain, rest sourced from reference TRBV3-1 and TRBJ2-2, is DTAVSQTPKYLVTQMGNDKSIKCEQNLGHDTMYWYKQDSKKFLKIMFSYNNKELIINETVPNRFSPKSPDKAHLNLHINSLELGDSAVYFCASSRGTGDTGELFFGEGSRLTVL.